This T cell receptor beta chain was identified during a study of shared clonotypes between healthy human individuals. Study as a whole: Those who served as donors were a couple of women and three men between the ages of 18 and 49.

Only Caucasian adults living in Nashville, Tennessee served as donors. CDR1 and CDR2 (germline): MNHEY, SVGAGI. The V end lost 2 bases, the J end lost 5 bases, and 13 bases lay between the germline ends. The CDR3 covers 14 residues. Only in-frame clones appear in the TCRdb table, and some are missing; sequencing was by immunoSEQ multiplex PCR. The sample yields about 2.3 million clones, roughly 93% seen once. Whole-study results and caveats: Naive CD4 clonotypes were shared across several donors at about 5.3%. Clonotypes shared by all four sorted-subset donors had higher generation probabilities than non-shared clonotypes.

With regard to this clone: Its target is unknown.

The clonotype comes from a man younger than 35 in good health. Some clones in this sample may be carry-over from other donors' samples. Sequenced input: naive CD4+ T cells from PBMCs. Subset specified: CD45RA+ positively selected. The rearrangement joins TRBV6-5 to TRBJ2-7; D is possibly TRBD1 (6 bases). CDR3 protein: CASSYRSRGHEQYF. The CDR3, as DNA: TGTGCCAGCAGTTACCGAAGCAGGGGCCACGAGCAGTACTTC.